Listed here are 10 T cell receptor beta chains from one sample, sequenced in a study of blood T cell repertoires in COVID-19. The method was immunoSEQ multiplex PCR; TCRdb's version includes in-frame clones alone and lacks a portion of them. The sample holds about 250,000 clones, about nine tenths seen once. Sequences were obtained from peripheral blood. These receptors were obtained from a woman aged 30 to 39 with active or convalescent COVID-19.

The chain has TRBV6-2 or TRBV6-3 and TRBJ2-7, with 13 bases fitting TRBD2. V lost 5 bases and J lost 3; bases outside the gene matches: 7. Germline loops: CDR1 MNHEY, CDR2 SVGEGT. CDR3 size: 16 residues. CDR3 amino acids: CASSIGLAGAGYEQYF. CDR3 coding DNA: TGTGCCAGCAGTATCGGACTAGCGGGGGCCGGCTACGAGCAGTACTTC.

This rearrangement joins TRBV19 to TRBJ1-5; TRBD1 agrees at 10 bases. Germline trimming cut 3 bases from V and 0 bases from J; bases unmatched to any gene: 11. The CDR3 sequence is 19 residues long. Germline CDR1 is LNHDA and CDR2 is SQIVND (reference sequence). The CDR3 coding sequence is TGTGCCAGTAGTATTCGGGGACAGGGGACGGGGTATAGCAATCAGCCCCAGCATTTT. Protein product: CASSIRGQGTGYSNQPQHF.

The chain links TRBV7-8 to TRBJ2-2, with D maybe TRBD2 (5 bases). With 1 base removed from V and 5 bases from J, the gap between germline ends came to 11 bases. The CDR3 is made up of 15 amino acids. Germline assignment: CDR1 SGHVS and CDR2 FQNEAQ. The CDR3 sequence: CASSLGVPGTGELFF. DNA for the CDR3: TGTGCCAGCAGCTTAGGGGTCCCGGGGACCGGGGAGCTGTTTTTT.

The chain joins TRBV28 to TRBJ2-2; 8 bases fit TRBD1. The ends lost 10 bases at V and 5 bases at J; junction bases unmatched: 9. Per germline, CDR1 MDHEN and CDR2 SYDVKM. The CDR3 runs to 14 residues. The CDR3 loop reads CATLDRGKTGELFF. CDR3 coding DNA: TGTGCCACCCTTGACAGGGGAAAAACCGGGGAGCTGTTTTTT. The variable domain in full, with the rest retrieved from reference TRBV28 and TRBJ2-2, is DVKVTQSSRYLVKRTGEKVFLECVQDMDHENMFWYRQDPGLGLRLIYFSYDVKMKEKGDIPEGYSVSREKKERFSLILESASTNQTSMYLCATLDRGKTGELFFGEGSRLTVL.

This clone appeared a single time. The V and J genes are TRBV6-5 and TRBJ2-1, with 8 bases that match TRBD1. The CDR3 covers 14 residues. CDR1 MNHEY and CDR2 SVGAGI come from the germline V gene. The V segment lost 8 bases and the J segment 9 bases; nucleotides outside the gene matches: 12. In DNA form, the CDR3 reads TGTGCCAGCCTCCAGAGGACAGGGTCAGGTGAGCAGTTCTTC. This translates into CASLQRTGSGEQFF.

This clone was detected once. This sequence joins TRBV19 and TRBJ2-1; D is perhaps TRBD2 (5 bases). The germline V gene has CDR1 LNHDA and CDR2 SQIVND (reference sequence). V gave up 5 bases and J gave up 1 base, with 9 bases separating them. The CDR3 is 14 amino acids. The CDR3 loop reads CASSGGLSYNEQFF. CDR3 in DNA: TGTGCCAGTAGTGGCGGACTTTCCTACAATGAGCAGTTCTTC.

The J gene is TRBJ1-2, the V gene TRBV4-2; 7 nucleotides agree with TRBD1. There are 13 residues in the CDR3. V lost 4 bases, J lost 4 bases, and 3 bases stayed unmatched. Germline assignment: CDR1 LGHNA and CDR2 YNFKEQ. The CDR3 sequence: CASSPDRAYGYTF. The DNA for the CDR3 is TGTGCCAGCAGCCCAGACAGGGCCTATGGCTACACCTTC.

CDR3 DNA: TGTGCCAGCAGCTTGGACAGGGGGAGCACTGAAGCTTTCTTT. Amino acid sequence: CASSLDRGSTEAFF. The rearrangement links TRBV11-1 to TRBJ1-1; 10 bases are shared with TRBD1. The germline V gene has CDR1 SGHAT and CDR2 FQDESV (reference sequence). J gave up 4 bases and V 3 bases, and 2 bases lay outside the gene matches. The CDR3 spans 14 residues.

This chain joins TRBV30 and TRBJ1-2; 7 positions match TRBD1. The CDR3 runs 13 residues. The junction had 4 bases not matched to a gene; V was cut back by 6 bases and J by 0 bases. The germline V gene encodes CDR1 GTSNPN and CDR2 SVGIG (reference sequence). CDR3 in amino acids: CACPGQANYGYTF. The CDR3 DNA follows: TGTGCCTGCCCCGGACAGGCTAACTATGGCTACACCTTC.

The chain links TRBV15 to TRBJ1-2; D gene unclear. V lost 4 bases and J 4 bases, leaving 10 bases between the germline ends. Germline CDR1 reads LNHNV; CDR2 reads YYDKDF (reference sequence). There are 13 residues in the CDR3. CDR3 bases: TGTGCCACCAGCACTCGGGGAATCTATGGCTACACCTTC. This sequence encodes CATSTRGIYGYTF.